This T cell receptor (beta chain) was found in a study of cytomegalovirus exposure and HLA in healthy donors. Overall study context: Researchers found that roughly 81% of just under 400 genotyped donors fell within the Caucasian-associated ancestry cluster.

The CDR3 runs 15 residues. Germline CDR1 reads SGHAT; CDR2 reads FQNNGV. The V gene lost 3 bases and the J gene lost 1 base, with 12 bases spanning the gap. This PCR relied on a set of 60 Vbeta primers and 13 Jbeta primers. Generated by immunoSEQ multiplex PCR, the TCRdb table keeps only in-frame clones and is missing some. The sample lists around 95,000 clones, 82% occurring once. Input material: PBMCs. This chain uses TRBV11-2 with TRBJ1-1, with D possibly TRBD1 on 5 matching bases. This receptor was identified in a man aged 25 to 45 in good health and CMV-seropositive. In DNA, the CDR3 is TGTGCCAGCAGCTTTGGAGGGGCAGGGAACACTGAAGCTTTCTTT. It is translated as CASSFGGAGNTEAFF.